This entry features one T cell receptor beta chain sequence. The table came from immunoSEQ multiplex PCR; TCRdb's copy has only in-frame clones and leaves some out. The sample shows approximately 89,000 clones, about 93% of them seen only once. The CDR3 extends over 15 amino acids. Germline lookup yields CDR1 SGHKS and CDR2 YYEKEE (reference sequence). V was trimmed by 0 bases and J by 1 base, leaving 8 bases between them. This sample was taken from a study of T cell changes during pregnancy in multiple sclerosis. The sample consisted of peripheral blood, taken after pregnancy. The chain uses TRBV5-5 and TRBJ1-5; D might be TRBD1 (6 bases). The origin of this receptor is a female donor in good health, enrolled as a control in a pregnancy study. The CDR3 here is CASSLERGSNQPQHF. The CDR3 DNA follows: TGTGCCAGCAGCTTGGAGAGGGGGAGCAATCAGCCCCAGCATTTT.